This TCR beta chain originates from a study of blood T cells in healthy people across ages. Germline V gene sequence: CDR1 DFQATT, CDR2 SNEGSKA (reference sequence). The CDR3 spans 13 residues. Notes on this clonotype: Its antigen is still unknown.

The authors ran a second PCR of about 7 to 12 cycles using a sample-barcoded 5' primer and a J-beta primer mix. In TCRdb, the 5' RACE reads were re-called with MiXCR into one record per CDR3 protein. The sample records fewer than 2,000,000 distinct CDR3 sequences, about 31% being singletons. General study findings and limits: Possibly, changes in expanded clonotypes were confounded because donor CMV status was unknown. Any conclusive comparison of naive versus antigen-experienced cells was prevented by using unsorted PBMCs. Calculation of diversity from one million T cells yielded estimates considered to be underestimates.

Material: blood. This TCR came from a woman aged 30 to 39 in good health. V usage is TRBV20-1 and J usage is TRBJ2-4; 15 nucleotides agree with TRBD2. The end of the DNA aligns better with TRBJ2-7, so the J call may be wrong. Written as DNA, the CDR3 is TGCAGTGCGAGGACTAGCGGGAGGGTCGAGCAGTACTTC. Protein sequence: CSARTSGRVEQYF.